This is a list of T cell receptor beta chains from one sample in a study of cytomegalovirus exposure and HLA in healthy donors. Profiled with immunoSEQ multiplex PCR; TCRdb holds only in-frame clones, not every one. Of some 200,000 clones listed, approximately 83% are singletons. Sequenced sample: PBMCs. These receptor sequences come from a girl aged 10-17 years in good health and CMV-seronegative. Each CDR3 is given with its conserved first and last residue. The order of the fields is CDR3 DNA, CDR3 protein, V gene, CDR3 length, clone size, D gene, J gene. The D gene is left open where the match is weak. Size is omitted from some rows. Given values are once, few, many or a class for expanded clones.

DNA: TGTGCCAGCTCACCATCCCCGGGGACTGAAGCTTTCTTT; CDR3: CASSPSPGTEAFF; V: TRBV18; length: 13; size: NA; D: NA; J: TRBJ1-1
DNA: TGTGCCAGCAGCCTCTCCAGGGACAGCGTCTACGAGCAGTACTTC; CDR3: CASSLSRDSVYEQYF; V: TRBV7-9; length: 15; size: NA; D: TRBD1; J: TRBJ2-7
DNA: TGTGCCAGTAGTATAGCTACCGCGGGACAGGGTTTCGGTGAGCAGTTCTTC; CDR3: CASSIATAGQGFGEQFF; V: TRBV19; length: 17; size: NA; D: TRBD1; J: TRBJ2-1
DNA: TGTGCCAGCAAGAGACGACAGGGGCCCTTAGATACGCAGTATTTT; CDR3: CASKRRQGPLDTQYF; V: TRBV6-5; length: 15; size: NA; D: TRBD1; J: TRBJ2-3
DNA: TGTGCCAGTAGTTTGGTGACAGGTCCCACAGATACGCAGTATTTT; CDR3: CASSLVTGPTDTQYF; V: TRBV19; length: 15; size: NA; D: NA; J: TRBJ2-3
DNA: TGTGCCTGGAGCCTCCGGGACCGGGGGTTTTACGAGCAGTACTTC; CDR3: CAWSLRDRGFYEQYF; V: TRBV30; length: 15; size: NA; D: NA; J: TRBJ2-7
DNA: TGTGCCATCAGTGAGGCTAGCGGGACGAATGAGCAGTTCTTC; CDR3: CAISEASGTNEQFF; V: TRBV10-3; length: 14; size: NA; D: TRBD2; J: TRBJ2-1
DNA: TGCGCCAGCCGCGCGCGTAGCGGGGTCCAAGAGACCCAGTACTTC; CDR3: CASRARSGVQETQYF; V: TRBV5-1; length: 15; size: once; D: TRBD2; J: TRBJ2-5
DNA: TGTGCCAGCAGCTTGCTCCTACAAGAGACCCAGTACTTC; CDR3: CASSLLLQETQYF; V: TRBV5-6; length: 13; size: NA; D: NA; J: TRBJ2-5
DNA: TGTGCCAGCAGTGACATGGCAGGATCCGACTATGGCTACACCTTC; CDR3: CASSDMAGSDYGYTF; V: TRBV6-4; length: 15; size: few; D: NA; J: TRBJ1-2
DNA: TGTGCCAGCAGCGTAGATCTTGGAAACACCATATATTTT; CDR3: CASSVDLGNTIYF; V: TRBV9; length: 13; size: NA; D: NA; J: TRBJ1-3
DNA: TGCGCCAGCAGCTTGGACGGGGGAGATGGAAACACCATATATTTT; CDR3: CASSLDGGDGNTIYF; V: TRBV5-1; length: 15; size: NA; D: NA; J: TRBJ1-3
DNA: TGTGCCAGCAGCTTAGAGTCCCCCCGGCGGGCCGAGCAGTACTTC; CDR3: CASSLESPRRAEQYF; V: TRBV7-9; length: 15; size: once; D: NA; J: TRBJ2-7
DNA: TGTGCCAGCAGCCATAAGCGGGGGGGAGGCACAGATACGCAGTATTTT; CDR3: CASSHKRGGGTDTQYF; V: TRBV9; length: 16; size: once; D: TRBD2; J: TRBJ2-3
DNA: TGCGCCAGCAGCTGGGCACAGGACCTAAACTATGGCTACACCTTC; CDR3: CASSWAQDLNYGYTF; V: TRBV5-1; length: 15; size: NA; D: NA; J: TRBJ1-2
DNA: TGTGCCAGCAGTCGGCAGGCTACCTCCTACAATGAGCAGTTCTTC; CDR3: CASSRQATSYNEQFF; V: TRBV9; length: 15; size: NA; D: NA; J: TRBJ2-1
DNA: TGTGCCAGCAGATCTCACAGGGGCCCATCCTACGAGCAGTACTTC; CDR3: CASRSHRGPSYEQYF; V: TRBV7-9; length: 15; size: NA; D: TRBD1; J: TRBJ2-7
DNA: TGCGCCAGCAGTGAGGGGGCTTCCTCCTACGAGCAGTACTTC; CDR3: CASSEGASSYEQYF; V: TRBV10-2; length: 14; size: NA; D: NA; J: TRBJ2-7
DNA: TGCAGCGTCACAGGGGGTGGGGAGACCCAGTACTTC; CDR3: CSVTGGGETQYF; V: TRBV29-1; length: 12; size: NA; D: TRBD1; J: TRBJ2-5
DNA: TGTGCCAGCAGCTTAGGCGGGAGGGGCTACACCTTC; CDR3: CASSLGGRGYTF; V: TRBV7-9; length: 12; size: NA; D: NA; J: TRBJ1-2
DNA: TGTGCCAGCAGCTTGCAGGGTATCACTGGAAACACCATATATTTT; CDR3: CASSLQGITGNTIYF; V: TRBV5-6; length: 15; size: NA; D: NA; J: TRBJ1-3
DNA: TGTGCCAGCAGCAAAGGGGCTAGCGGGCCTCCCTACGAGCAGTACTTC; CDR3: CASSKGASGPPYEQYF; V: TRBV21-1; length: 16; size: NA; D: NA; J: TRBJ2-7
DNA: TGTGCCAGCAGCTTATTAGGTGGATCGGGGAGGGGGAGTGAAAAACTGTTTTTT; CDR3: CASSLLGGSGRGSEKLFF; V: TRBV7-2; length: 18; size: NA; D: NA; J: TRBJ1-4
DNA: TGCGCCAGCAGCCAGGATAGGACAGCCCTCTACGAGCAGTACTTC; CDR3: CASSQDRTALYEQYF; V: TRBV4-3; length: 15; size: NA; D: NA; J: TRBJ2-7
DNA: TGTGCCAGCAGGGCTTCCACAGATACGCAGTATTTT; CDR3: CASRASTDTQYF; V: TRBV2; length: 12; size: NA; D: NA; J: TRBJ2-3
DNA: TGTGCCAGCAGCCCAAGCTCGGGGGAAGATACGCAGTATTTT; CDR3: CASSPSSGEDTQYF; V: TRBV7-2; length: 14; size: once; D: NA; J: TRBJ2-3
DNA: TGTGCCAGCAATCCTAGCGGGCGGAACAATGAGCAGTTCTTC; CDR3: CASNPSGRNNEQFF; V: TRBV11-2; length: 14; size: NA; D: TRBD2; J: TRBJ2-1
DNA: TGTGCCAGCAGTGAAGGTGAGACAGATACGCAGTATTTT; CDR3: CASSEGETDTQYF; V: TRBV6-1; length: 13; size: NA; D: NA; J: TRBJ2-3
DNA: TGTGCCAGCAGCTTGACTTCTCTCGATGAGCAGTTCTTC; CDR3: CASSLTSLDEQFF; V: TRBV11-3; length: 13; size: NA; D: NA; J: TRBJ2-1
DNA: TGCGCCAGCAGCGCGGATTACGCCTTCTACGAGCAGTACTTC; CDR3: CASSADYAFYEQYF; V: TRBV5-1; length: 14; size: NA; D: NA; J: TRBJ2-7
DNA: TGTGCCAGCAGCCCGGGACAGGGGAACACCGGGGAGCTGTTTTTT; CDR3: CASSPGQGNTGELFF; V: TRBV7-9; length: 15; size: NA; D: TRBD1; J: TRBJ2-2
DNA: TGTGCCAGCAGCACTTTTAACTATGGCTACACCTTC; CDR3: CASSTFNYGYTF; V: TRBV9; length: 12; size: NA; D: NA; J: TRBJ1-2
DNA: TGTACCAGCTCACCACTGAATACGCAGGGGGACACTGAAGCTTTCTTT; CDR3: CTSSPLNTQGDTEAFF; V: TRBV18; length: 16; size: NA; D: TRBD1; J: TRBJ1-1
DNA: TGTGCCAGCAGTTCCCTAGCGGGGGGGCTGAATGAGCAGTTCTTC; CDR3: CASSSLAGGLNEQFF; V: TRBV6-5; length: 15; size: NA; D: TRBD2; J: TRBJ2-1
DNA: TGTGCCAGCAGTTCGACAGGGAGTTTAACTGAAGCTTTCTTT; CDR3: CASSSTGSLTEAFF; V: TRBV28; length: 14; size: NA; D: TRBD1; J: TRBJ1-1
DNA: TGTGCCAGCAGCCCCTCTAGCGGGGGCACAGATACGCAGTATTTT; CDR3: CASSPSSGGTDTQYF; V: TRBV4-2; length: 15; size: NA; D: TRBD2; J: TRBJ2-3
DNA: TGCGCCAGCAGCCAAGATAGCGGGATAGAAAAAGCTTTCTTT; CDR3: CASSQDSGIEKAFF; V: TRBV4-3; length: 14; size: few; D: NA; J: TRBJ1-1
DNA: TGTGCCAGTAGTATTCCGGGGACTAGCACGACCGAGCAGTACTTC; CDR3: CASSIPGTSTTEQYF; V: TRBV19; length: 15; size: NA; D: TRBD2; J: TRBJ2-7
DNA: TGTGCCAGCGGGGTGGGCGGGTTGGGCAATCAGCCCCAGCATTTT; CDR3: CASGVGGLGNQPQHF; V: TRBV6-1; length: 15; size: NA; D: NA; J: TRBJ1-5
DNA: TGTGCCAGCAGTTTCAGTACGAGGCAGGGTGTGGAGACCCAGTACTTC; CDR3: CASSFSTRQGVETQYF; V: TRBV28; length: 16; size: NA; D: NA; J: TRBJ2-5
DNA: TGTGCCACCAGCAGAGATCGGGGATCCAGCTCCTACAATGAGCAGTTCTTC; CDR3: CATSRDRGSSSYNEQFF; V: TRBV15; length: 17; size: once; D: NA; J: TRBJ2-1
DNA: TGTGCCAGCTCACCTTCGCGCTCCACAGATACGCAGTATTTT; CDR3: CASSPSRSTDTQYF; V: TRBV18; length: 14; size: NA; D: NA; J: TRBJ2-3
DNA: TGTGCCAGCAGCCCGCGACAGAGTTTGAACACTGAAGCTTTCTTT; CDR3: CASSPRQSLNTEAFF; V: TRBV7-2; length: 15; size: NA; D: NA; J: TRBJ1-1
DNA: TGTGCCTGGAGAGGGGGTGACAGGGGGTTCTATAATTCACCCCTCCACTTT; CDR3: CAWRGGDRGFYNSPLHF; V: TRBV30; length: 17; size: NA; D: TRBD1; J: TRBJ1-6
DNA: TGTGCCAGCAGTTATGACAGTAGCAATCAGCCCCAGCATTTT; CDR3: CASSYDSSNQPQHF; V: TRBV6-6; length: 14; size: few; D: NA; J: TRBJ1-5
DNA: TGCGCCAGCAGCCAGGACCGGGGACTAGTCGTAGGGACAGATACGCAGTATTTT; CDR3: CASSQDRGLVVGTDTQYF; V: TRBV4-3; length: 18; size: NA; D: TRBD2; J: TRBJ2-3
DNA: TGTGCCAGCAGCTTAGCGATTGGGACAGCTGCTGAAGCTTTCTTT; CDR3: CASSLAIGTAAEAFF; V: TRBV11-2; length: 15; size: NA; D: TRBD1; J: TRBJ1-1
DNA: TGTGCCAGCAGCCAACTCTCAAGCTCCTACGAGCAGTACTTC; CDR3: CASSQLSSSYEQYF; V: TRBV4-2; length: 14; size: once; D: NA; J: TRBJ2-7
DNA: TGTGCCTGGAGACGGAGGGAAGCTAACTATGGCTACACCTTC; CDR3: CAWRRREANYGYTF; V: TRBV30; length: 14; size: NA; D: NA; J: TRBJ1-2
DNA: TGTGCCAGCAGTGGTTGGGGGACAGACACAGATACGCAGTATTTT; CDR3: CASSGWGTDTDTQYF; V: TRBV28; length: 15; size: NA; D: TRBD1; J: TRBJ2-3